A single sample is the source of the 27 T cell receptor beta chains below, sequenced in a study of regulatory T cells in long-lasting Graves disease. This sample's time point: persistent/refractory GD, antithyroid drugs over 5 years with positive TRAb. PBMC RNA served as the TCR library source. iRepertoire HTBI primers and Arm-PCR of CDR3 regions built TCR beta libraries. TCRdb independently ran MiXCR on the multiplex PCR reads; one entry per CDR3 protein. The sample lists hundreds of thousands of distinct CDR3 sequences, about a fifth occurring once. The source was peripheral blood mononuclear cells (PBMCs), collected when the disease was refractory, from a patient treated with antithyroid drugs. Every receptor here comes from a female donor with Graves disease.

This chain links TRBV18 with TRBJ2-3, with unresolved D. Trimming took 7 bases from V and 2 from J, leaving 13 bases between them. This CDR3 is 14 amino acids long. The germline gives CDR1 KGHSH, CDR2 LQKENI. This CDR3 reads CASFQLGSTDTQYF. CDR3 sequence (DNA): TGTGCCAGCTTCCAATTGGGGTCCACAGATACGCAGTATTTT.

This chain connects TRBV7-9 to TRBJ2-5; possible D gene TRBD2, 5 bases. The V gene lost 5 bases and the J gene lost 1 base, with 14 bases spanning the gap. This CDR3 has 15 residues. CDR1 is SEHNR, CDR2 FQNEAQ, per germline (reference sequence). CDR3 protein: CASSISESPQETQYF. The DNA of the CDR3 is TGTGCCAGCAGCATTAGCGAGAGCCCCCAAGAGACCCAGTACTTC. Full variable domain (outside the CDR3, taken from reference TRBV7-9 and TRBJ2-5): DTGVSQNPRHKITKRGQNVTFRCDPISEHNRLYWYRQTLGQGPEFLTYFQNEAQLEKSRLLSDRFSAERPKGSFSTLEIQRTEQGDSAMYLCASSISESPQETQYFGPGTRLLVL.

At least ten counts were recorded for this clonotype. The chain has TRBV20-1 and TRBJ2-7; the match to TRBD1 covers 9 bases. Germline loops: CDR1 DFQATT, CDR2 SNEGSKA (reference sequence). This CDR3 is 14 amino acids long. J was trimmed by 2 bases and V by 5 bases; bases with no gene match: 7. The CDR3 reads CSAVDRDRAYEQYF. The CDR3 bases are TGCAGTGCTGTAGACAGGGACAGGGCCTACGAGCAGTACTTC.

Ten or more counts support this clonotype. This chain links TRBV20-1 with TRBJ1-1; no reliable D call. The CDR3 has 13 residues. V was trimmed by 3 bases and J by 6 bases, leaving 14 bases between them. Per the germline V gene, CDR1 is DFQATT and CDR2 is SNEGSKA (reference sequence). The CDR3 nucleotides are TGCAGTGCTAGCCGGACCCTGGACTCTGAAGCTTTCTTT. As protein: CSASRTLDSEAFF.

On this clonotype: With a much larger clone just one base away, this may be a read error. J is TRBJ2-7 and V is TRBV6-9; D ambiguous. Trimming took off 3 bases at V and 6 bases at J, with 18 bases between the two ends. Germline loops: CDR1 MNHGY, CDR2 SVAAGI. This CDR3 comprises 15 residues. Here the CDR3 reads CASSYSVLSFCEQYF. CDR3 nucleotide sequence: TGTGCCAGCAGTTACTCAGTGCTATCCTTTTGCGAGCAGTACTTC.

This chain connects TRBV28 to TRBJ1-2; 9 bases are shared with TRBD1. Trimming removed 6 bases from V and 7 bases from J; junction bases left unmatched: 9. The CDR3 covers 14 residues. The germline V gene encodes CDR1 MDHEN and CDR2 SYDVKM. The chain's CDR3 is CASSRDRVSGGYTF. DNA of the CDR3: TGTGCCAGCAGCCGGGACAGGGTCTCGGGTGGCTACACCTTC.

This clonotype appeared a single time. V usage is TRBV7-2 and J usage is TRBJ2-2; D uncertain. CDR1 is SGHTA, CDR2 FQGNSA, per germline. V was shortened by 4 bases and J by 9 bases, with 15 bases between the two germline ends. There are 14 residues in the CDR3. CDR3 amino acids: CASSWRSNGRELFF. The CDR3 nucleotides read TGTGCCAGCAGCTGGAGAAGTAACGGAAGGGAGCTGTTTTTT.

With respect to this clonotype: Relative to the germline gene, one junction end is altered; a read error may explain this. This chain links TRBV7-2 with TRBJ2-7, with a possible D match to TRBD1 (5 bases). This CDR3 is built from 14 residues. Germline CDR1 SGHTA, CDR2 FQGNSA. DNA for the CDR3: TGTGCCAGCAGCTTACAGGGTGTTCTCTACGAGCAGCACTTC. Encoded protein: CASSLQGVLYEQHF.

This clonotype was counted many times. The chain links TRBV9 to TRBJ2-7; D gene uncertain. Trimming pared 3 bases from V and 6 bases from J, leaving 13 bases between. The CDR3 runs 13 residues. Per germline, CDR1 SGDLS and CDR2 YYNGEE. The CDR3 region is CASSGYSSGEQYF. The CDR3 nucleotides are TGTGCCAGCAGCGGGTACAGCTCGGGCGAGCAGTACTTC.

The genes are TRBV5-5 and TRBJ2-7; D possibly uses TRBD1 or TRBD2 (6 bases each). V dropped 3 bases and J dropped 7 bases, with 23 bases sitting between them. CDR3 size: 16 residues. Germline V lookup: CDR1 SGHKS, CDR2 YYEKEE (reference sequence). The CDR3, as DNA: TGTGCCAGCAGCTGGGGGGTACAGGGCCCCAGGGGTGAGCAGTACTTC. This translates into CASSWGVQGPRGEQYF.

This clonotype was observed a few times. V usage is TRBV19 and J usage is TRBJ2-2, with D possibly matching TRBD2 (5 bases). Germline loops: CDR1 LNHDA, CDR2 SQIVND (reference sequence). V was clipped by 9 bases and J by 6 bases, with 17 bases between them. The CDR3 is made up of 14 amino acids. CDR3 residues: CASLDLAYPGELFF. The CDR3 nucleotides are TGTGCCAGCCTTGACCTAGCTTACCCCGGGGAGCTGTTTTTT.

V is TRBV5-4 and J is TRBJ2-7, with a tentative D call TRBD1 (5 bases). V lost 4 bases and J 5 bases, leaving 13 bases between the germline ends. The germline V gene has CDR1 SGHNT and CDR2 YYREEE (reference sequence). CDR3 length: 13 amino acids. CDR3 DNA sequence: TGTGCCAGCAGCGAACCACAGGTGAACGAGCAGTACTTC. This encodes CASSEPQVNEQYF.

This clonotype has a handful of counts. J is TRBJ1-4 and V is TRBV7-2; no firm D call. The germline CDR1 and CDR2 sequences are SGHTA and FQGNSA. The CDR3 spans 13 residues. The V gene lost 5 bases and the J gene lost 0 bases, with 4 bases spanning the gap. DNA for the CDR3: TGTGCCAGCAGCCGGTCAACTAATGAAAAACTGTTTTTT. This codes for CASSRSTNEKLFF.

Many counts were recorded for this clonotype. The genes are TRBV12-5 and TRBJ1-1; perhaps TRBD1 as D (6 bases). The CDR3 sequence is 15 residues long. From germline, CDR1 is LGHNT and CDR2 FRNRAP. Trimming removed 0 bases at V and 1 base at J, with 9 bases between. The CDR3 DNA is TGTGCTAGTGGTTTGGTGGGGGCAGGGAACACTGAAGCTTTCTTT. Amino acids: CASGLVGAGNTEAFF. Full variable domain (missing parts from reference TRBV12-5 and TRBJ1-1): DARVTQTPRHKVTEMGQEVTMRCQPILGHNTVFWYRQTMMQGLELLAYFRNRAPLDDSGMPKDRFSAEMPDATLATLKIQPSEPRDSAVYFCASGLVGAGNTEAFFGQGTRLTVV.

The gene calls are TRBV5-1 and TRBJ2-1, with 16 bases that match TRBD2. The CDR3 totals 15 residues. With 4 bases clipped from V and 7 bases from J, the junction kept 2 bases outside the gene matches. Germline CDR1 and CDR2: SGHRS and YFSETQ. CDR3 sequence reads: CASSTGLAGGNEQFF. The CDR3 DNA follows: TGCGCCAGCAGCACGGGACTAGCGGGAGGGAATGAGCAGTTCTTC.

This clonotype has at least ten counts. The V gene is TRBV6-1, the J gene TRBJ1-2, with no clear D. This CDR3 is 14 amino acids long. Trimming took off 3 bases at V and 5 bases at J, with 13 bases between the two ends. From germline, CDR1 is MNHNS and CDR2 SASEGT. The CDR3 DNA reads TGTGCCAGCAGTGATACGGGCAGGAGGTATGGCTACACCTTC. It is translated as CASSDTGRRYGYTF.

This chain joins TRBV4-3 and TRBJ2-7, with 7 bases lining up with TRBD1. The CDR3 runs 16 residues. J lost 0 bases, V lost 5 bases, and 10 bases had no gene match. Germline CDR1 reads LGHNA; CDR2 reads YSLEER. CDR3 sequence: CASSSEVRQGSYEQYF. CDR3 coding DNA: TGCGCCAGCAGCTCCGAAGTCCGACAGGGCTCCTACGAGCAGTACTTC.

This clonotype has at least ten counts. The chain joins TRBV28 to TRBJ1-5, with a tentative D call TRBD1 (5 bases). This CDR3 has 17 amino acids. Germline lookup yields CDR1 MDHEN and CDR2 SYDVKM. Trimming removed 10 bases from V and 0 bases from J, with 22 bases in between. CDR3 DNA: TGTGCCACCAGGTGGGAAATGGCTGGGGGTAGCAATCAGCCCCAGCATTTT. It codes for CATRWEMAGGSNQPQHF. Combining the CDR3 with reference TRBV28 and TRBJ1-5 gives the whole variable domain DVKVTQSSRYLVKRTGEKVFLECVQDMDHENMFWYRQDPGLGLRLIYFSYDVKMKEKGDIPEGYSVSREKKERFSLILESASTNQTSMYLCATRWEMAGGSNQPQHFGDGTRLSIL.

This clonotype was seen many times. The rearrangement links TRBV27 to TRBJ1-1; D unclear. Germline assignment: CDR1 MNHEY and CDR2 SMNVEV (reference sequence). This CDR3 has 13 amino acids. V lost 6 bases and J 7 bases, leaving 15 bases between the germline ends. The CDR3 here is CASRGPGSVEAFF. CDR3 DNA: TGTGCCAGCAGAGGGCCGGGTTCGGTTGAAGCTTTCTTT.

The chain links TRBV7-9 to TRBJ2-5, with TRBD1 matching 8 bases. V was clipped by 3 bases and J by 6 bases; unmatched bases: 9. In germline, CDR1 is SEHNR, CDR2 FQNEAQ (reference sequence). This CDR3 comprises 15 residues. The CDR3 loop reads CASSFSAGGAKTQYF. In DNA form, the CDR3 reads TGTGCCAGCAGCTTTTCGGCAGGGGGCGCGAAGACCCAGTACTTC.

In this sample, this clonotype turned up a few times. This chain links TRBV6-1 with TRBJ2-6; 14 bases align to TRBD2. CDR1 and CDR2 (germline): MNHNS, SASEGT. Trimming at V came to 6 bases and at J to 2 bases, leaving 6 bases not matched to a gene. The length of the CDR3 is 18 residues. CDR3 loop: CASSRMGLAGAGANVLTF. The CDR3 coding sequence is TGTGCCAGCAGCCGAATGGGACTAGCGGGAGCTGGGGCCAACGTCCTGACTTTC.

The chain joins TRBV20-1 to TRBJ2-7; D is unresolved. V gave up 1 base and J gave up 5 bases, with 18 bases separating them. CDR1 DFQATT and CDR2 SNEGSKA come from the germline V gene (reference sequence). The CDR3 is 15 amino acids. The DNA for the CDR3 is TGCAGTGCTAGAGTACCCAACTCGGCCGGAAACGAGCAGTACTTC. Amino acid sequence: CSARVPNSAGNEQYF.

CDR3 nucleotide sequence: TGCAGTGCTAGGAGGAATTTCTATGGCTACACCTTC. This gives the protein CSARRNFYGYTF. This chain joins TRBV20-1 and TRBJ1-2; D unclear. Trimming took off 3 bases at V and 4 bases at J, with 9 bases between the two ends. The CDR3 is made up of 12 amino acids. Germline V gives CDR1 DFQATT, CDR2 SNEGSKA (reference sequence).

The chain carries TRBV10-1 and TRBJ2-2, with a possible D match to TRBD1 (5 bases). Trimming cost V 2 bases and J 7 bases, with 11 bases left between them. The CDR3 runs to 14 residues. CDR1 is WNHNN and CDR2 is SYGVQD in the germline V gene (reference sequence). CDR3 DNA sequence: TGCGCCAGCAGTGAGAACCAGGGCGGCGGGGAGCTGTTTTTT. It yields the protein CASSENQGGGELFF.

This clonotype showed up many times. The rearrangement uses TRBV28 and TRBJ1-1, with D uncertain. Per germline, CDR1 MDHEN and CDR2 SYDVKM. The CDR3 is 13 amino acids. Trimming pared 1 base from V and 4 bases from J, leaving 7 bases between. CDR3 protein: CASSLLRSTEAFF. The CDR3 region has the DNA TGTGCCAGCAGTTTATTGCGTAGCACTGAAGCTTTCTTT.

This clonotype has a count of ten or more. The V gene is TRBV4-2, the J gene TRBJ1-2, with 9 bases lining up with TRBD1. The CDR3 extends over 13 amino acids. The germline gives CDR1 LGHNA, CDR2 YNFKEQ. V lost 6 bases to trimming and J lost 4 bases; unmatched junction nucleotides: 3. The CDR3 sequence: CASSGQGSYGYTF. In DNA form, the CDR3 reads TGTGCCAGCAGTGGACAGGGGAGCTATGGCTACACCTTC.

The chain is built from TRBV9 and TRBJ1-1, with a possible D match to TRBD1 (5 bases). Germline CDR1 reads SGDLS; CDR2 reads YYNGEE. The CDR3 has 15 residues. Trimming removed 3 bases at V and 0 bases at J, with 12 bases between. The CDR3 DNA reads TGTGCCAGCAGCGCCCAAGGGGCCATGAACACTGAAGCTTTCTTT. Translating it yields CASSAQGAMNTEAFF.